This T cell receptor (beta chain) emerged from a study of blood T cells in healthy people across ages. J gave up 3 bases and V 0 bases, and 7 bases lay outside the gene matches. Per germline, CDR1 KGHSH and CDR2 LQKENI. This CDR3 is built from 16 residues. The authors ran a second PCR of 7 to 11 cycles using a sample-barcoded 5' primer and a J-beta primer mix. Each cDNA molecule carried a tag from a template-switch adaptor that contained 12 random nucleotides. TCRdb ran MiXCR on the 5' RACE reads and lists one entry per CDR3 protein. The top ten clones hold about 13% of a sample with 650,000 to 700,000 distinct CDR3 sequences, around 50% of them seen once.

The sequenced material came from blood. The chain is built from TRBV18 and TRBJ2-5; 7 bases fit TRBD1. The receptor's source is an elderly woman in good health. The CDR3 DNA reads as TGTGCCAGCTCACCACCGTTAAGGACAGGAAAAGAGACCCAGTACTTC. Translating gives CASSPPLRTGKETQYF.